The 24 T cell receptor beta chains presented below share a single source sample, sequenced in a study of cytomegalovirus exposure and HLA in healthy donors. The PCR used 60 Vbeta and 13 Jbeta primers. Generated by immunoSEQ multiplex PCR, the TCRdb table keeps only in-frame clones and is missing some. The table includes roughly 150,000 clones, around 84% detected once. The sequencing sample was made of PBMCs. Receptor source: a man younger than 45 in good health and CMV-seropositive.

This chain joins TRBV6-6 and TRBJ1-4; D unresolved. Trimming left V 3 bases short and J 2 bases short, with 10 bases between. The CDR3 runs 15 residues. Germline V gene data show CDR1 as MNHNY and CDR2 as SVGAGI (reference sequence). The CDR3 sequence: CASSYSSRTNEKLFF. The CDR3 DNA reads as TGTGCCAGCAGTTATTCTTCCAGGACTAATGAAAAACTGTTTTTT.

The genes are TRBV5-1 and TRBJ2-2; 9 bases are shared with TRBD2. CDR1 and CDR2 (germline): SGHRS, YFSETQ. CDR3 size: 20 residues. The junction had 20 bases not matched to a gene; V was cut back by 4 bases and J by 4 bases. This chain's CDR3 is CASSRVLAAGGFSSTGELFF. In DNA, the CDR3 is TGCGCCAGCAGCCGGGTTCTGGCAGCGGGAGGTTTCAGTAGCACCGGGGAGCTGTTTTTT. The full variable domain, in which reference TRBV5-1 and TRBJ2-2 provide the parts outside the CDR3, is KAGVTQTPRYLIKTRGQQVTLSCSPISGHRSVSWYQQTPGQGLQFLFEYFSETQRNKGNFPGRFSGRQFSNSRSEMNVSTLELGDSALYLCASSRVLAAGGFSSTGELFFGEGSRLTVL.

To note about this clone: The same CDR3 also results from other DNA sequences found in this sample. The chain recombines TRBV11-3 with TRBJ1-1; D remains unclear. Trimming left V 3 bases short and J 0 bases short, with 11 bases between. The CDR3 extends over 15 amino acids. The germline CDR1 and CDR2 sequences are SGHNT and YENEEA. The CDR3 reads CASSFSTLMNTEAFF. In nucleotides, the CDR3 is TGTGCCAGCAGCTTTTCGACTCTCATGAACACTGAAGCTTTCTTT.

This chain links TRBV11-2 with TRBJ2-7; D call uncertain. V lost 5 bases to trimming and J lost 6 bases, with 11 bases between them. In germline, CDR1 is SGHAT, CDR2 FQNNGV. This CDR3 comprises 12 residues. CDR3 residues: CASSPQNREQYF. CDR3 nucleotide sequence: TGTGCCAGCAGCCCCCAGAACCGCGAGCAGTACTTC.

J is TRBJ1-1 and V is TRBV18, with D possibly matching TRBD1 (6 bases). V gave up 6 bases and J gave up 1 base, with 12 bases separating them. CDR1 KGHSH and CDR2 LQKENI come from the germline V gene. The CDR3 runs to 14 residues. The CDR3 reads CASSLTGPNTEAFF. DNA of the CDR3: TGTGCCAGCTCCCTCACAGGGCCGAACACTGAAGCTTTCTTT.

A single count supports this clone. This rearrangement joins TRBV2 to TRBJ2-2; D remains unclear. There are 14 residues in the CDR3. Trimming left V 1 base short and J 1 base short, with 4 bases between. The V gene's germline CDR1 is SNHLY and CDR2 FYNNEI. CDR3 in amino acids: CASSEVLNTGELFF. The CDR3 nucleotides are TGTGCCAGCAGTGAAGTCCTGAACACCGGGGAGCTGTTTTTT.

This chain uses TRBV5-6 with TRBJ2-1, with D tentatively TRBD1 (5 bases). Germline assignment: CDR1 SGHDT and CDR2 YYEEEE. Trimming removed 1 base from V and 9 bases from J, with 14 bases in between. This CDR3 spans 14 amino acids. The CDR3, as DNA: TGTGCCAGCAGCTTGACAGGAACAGGTCGTGAGCAGTTCTTC. Translated: CASSLTGTGREQFF.

The chain couples TRBV30 to TRBJ2-6, with D hard to call. The germline gives CDR1 GTSNPN, CDR2 SVGIG (reference sequence). V was trimmed by 1 base and J by 1 base, leaving 8 bases between them. The CDR3 consists of 15 residues. The DNA for the CDR3 is TGTGCCTGGAGTGGAGGTATTTCTGGGGCCAACGTCCTGACTTTC. Its protein is CAWSGGISGANVLTF.

The J gene is TRBJ2-2, the V gene TRBV19; 11 bases are a match to TRBD1. J gave up 4 bases and V 7 bases, and 8 bases lay outside the gene matches. Germline CDR1 and CDR2: LNHDA and SQIVND (reference sequence). The CDR3 runs 16 residues. The CDR3 is CASTETGTGGTGELFF. CDR3 nucleotide sequence: TGTGCCAGTACCGAAACCGGGACAGGGGGCACCGGGGAGCTGTTTTTT.

V gene TRBV19 combines with J gene TRBJ1-3, with 7 bases fitting TRBD1. The germline gives CDR1 LNHDA, CDR2 SQIVND (reference sequence). The CDR3 sequence is 14 residues long. V trimming: 5 bases; J trimming: 8 bases; junction bases outside the gene matches: 9. CDR3 sequence: CASSPPTGRDTIYF. The CDR3 DNA follows: TGTGCCAGTAGTCCTCCGACAGGGAGAGACACCATATATTTT.

The chain combines TRBV4-3 with TRBJ2-7; D not resolved. Per germline, CDR1 LGHNA and CDR2 YSLEER. V lost 0 bases and J 2 bases, leaving 11 bases between the germline ends. This CDR3 contains 15 residues. The chain's CDR3 is CASSQDRWAPYEQYF. CDR3 bases: TGCGCCAGCAGCCAAGATCGTTGGGCCCCCTACGAGCAGTACTTC.

The genes are TRBV29-1 and TRBJ2-2, with TRBD1 matching over 10 bases. CDR3 length: 14 residues. The germline CDR1 and CDR2 sequences are SQVTM and ANQGSEA. V dropped 7 bases and J dropped 9; count of bases not matched to a gene: 11. As DNA, the CDR3 is TGCAGCGCGACCGGGACAGGGGTGGGGAGGGAGCTGTTTTTT. Protein: CSATGTGVGRELFF.

This clone was found once. The chain uses TRBV7-2 and TRBJ2-1; 11 nucleotides agree with TRBD2. V lost 3 bases to trimming and J lost 6 bases; unmatched junction nucleotides: 4. The CDR3 is 15 amino acids. Germline assignment: CDR1 SGHTA and CDR2 FQGNSA. The CDR3 is CASSFGLAGGNEQFF. CDR3 bases: TGTGCCAGCAGCTTTGGGCTAGCGGGAGGCAATGAGCAGTTCTTC.

V is TRBV19 and J is TRBJ2-5, with a weak D call TRBD2 (5 bases). V was cut by 5 bases and J by 4 bases, with 14 bases left in between. This CDR3 region has 14 residues. Germline CDR1 LNHDA, CDR2 SQIVND (reference sequence). The CDR3 here is CASSSPLGRETQYF. The CDR3 DNA reads as TGTGCCAGTAGTTCCCCATTAGGGAGAGAGACCCAGTACTTC.

V is TRBV6-1 and J is TRBJ2-2; 7 nucleotides line up with TRBD2. Germline lookup yields CDR1 MNHNS and CDR2 SASEGT. The CDR3 extends over 15 amino acids. V lost 4 bases to trimming and J lost 3 bases; unmatched junction nucleotides: 5. CDR3 sequence: CASSGRDYYTGELFF. DNA for the CDR3: TGTGCCAGCAGTGGCCGGGACTACTACACCGGGGAGCTGTTTTTT.

CDR3 sequence (DNA): TGTGCCAGCAGTTTTTCACTGGACTACGAGCAGTACTTC. It encodes CASSFSLDYEQYF. This chain links TRBV27 with TRBJ2-5; D ambiguous. The DNA end lines up better with TRBJ2-7; the J call may be wrong. CDR1 and CDR2 from the germline V gene are MNHEY and SMNVEV (reference sequence). The CDR3 covers 13 residues.

The chain links TRBV6-5 to TRBJ1-1; 8 positions agree with TRBD1. From germline, CDR1 is MNHEY and CDR2 SVGAGI. The V and J ends lost 1 base and 8 bases, in that order; junction bases with no gene match: 12. This CDR3 contains 16 residues. For the CDR3, the DNA is TGTGCCAGCAGTTACTACGGGACAGGCCGGCGGTTCGAAGCTTTCTTT. Its protein product is CASSYYGTGRRFEAFF.

The V gene is TRBV5-3, the J gene TRBJ1-3, with D possibly being TRBD1 (5 bases). TRBV5-3 falls under the ORF class, with uncertain function. Trimming shortened V by 2 bases and J by 0 bases, and 21 bases separated the two germline ends. The CDR3 length is 19 residues. This CDR3 reads CARSFRPQGDSHSGNTIYF. In DNA form, the CDR3 reads TGTGCCAGAAGCTTTAGGCCCCAAGGCGACAGTCACTCTGGAAACACCATATATTTT.

The chain has TRBV7-3 and TRBJ2-1; 15 bases fit TRBD2. After removal of 5 bases from V and 3 bases from J, the junction contained 5 bases not matched to a gene. The germline V gene encodes CDR1 SGHTA and CDR2 FQGTGA. The CDR3 totals 17 residues. The CDR3 coding sequence is TGTGCCAGCAGCCCGGGACTAGCGGGAGGTAACTACAATGAGCAGTTCTTC. It is translated as CASSPGLAGGNYNEQFF.

At least ten counts were recorded for this clone. Additional DNA sequences in this sample encode the identical CDR3. This chain connects TRBV18 to TRBJ2-1; 12 nucleotides match TRBD2. From germline, CDR1 is KGHSH and CDR2 LQKENI. Unmatched junction bases numbered 5, after V lost 3 bases and J lost 5 bases. CDR3 size: 16 residues. The CDR3 loop is CASSPSSGRADNEQFF. As DNA, the CDR3 is TGTGCCAGCTCACCTTCTAGCGGGAGGGCCGACAATGAGCAGTTCTTC.

This clone was seen a handful of times. The chain employs TRBV9 and TRBJ2-1; 10 bases fit TRBD2. After removal of 4 bases from V and 2 bases from J, the junction contained 3 bases not matched to a gene. The CDR3 totals 15 residues. CDR1 and CDR2 from the germline V gene are SGDLS and YYNGEE. This CDR3 reads CASSPSGSAYNEQFF. The CDR3, as DNA: TGTGCCAGCAGCCCTAGCGGGAGTGCCTACAATGAGCAGTTCTTC.

A single count supports this clone. The CDR3 spells CASSSSGRARKQFF. The CDR3 DNA is TGTGCCAGCAGCTCAAGCGGGAGGGCTAGGAAGCAGTTCTTC. V is TRBV7-9 and J is TRBJ2-1; the match to TRBD2 covers 10 bases. Germline CDR1 and CDR2: SEHNR and FQNEAQ (reference sequence). V was clipped by 4 bases and J by 11 bases; unmatched bases: 8. This CDR3 is 14 amino acids long.

This chain connects TRBV7-9 to TRBJ2-5; TRBD2 might be the D (6 bases). From germline, CDR1 is SEHNR and CDR2 FQNEAQ (reference sequence). This CDR3 contains 17 residues. V was clipped by 5 bases and J by 1 base, with 20 bases between them. CDR3 region: CASSPVMTRDSQETQYF. CDR3 nucleotides: TGTGCCAGCAGCCCCGTAATGACCAGGGACTCCCAAGAGACCCAGTACTTC.

J is TRBJ1-2 and V is TRBV6-5, with 7 bases fitting TRBD1. Germline values: CDR1 MNHEY, CDR2 SVGAGI. J lost 6 bases, V lost 2 bases, and 6 bases had no gene match. The CDR3 loop spans 14 amino acids. The CDR3 region is CASSYREGANGYTF. CDR3 in DNA: TGTGCCAGCAGTTACAGAGAGGGGGCTAATGGCTACACCTTC.